This TCR beta chain was retrieved from a study of regulatory T cells in long-lasting Graves disease. About the study: Those with persistent Graves' disease had received antithyroid drugs for over 5 years with positive TSH receptor antibodies.

CDR3 regions were amplified by Arm-PCR using iRepertoire HTBI primers to build TCR beta libraries. TCRdb reprocessed the multiplex PCR reads via MiXCR and lists one record per CDR3 protein. The table lists more than 300,000 distinct CDR3 sequences, less than 30% of them singletons. Stated time point: persistent/refractory GD, antithyroid drugs over 5 years with positive TRAb. The authors made the TCR library using RNA they extracted from PBMCs. In Xi'an, China, an endocrinology department was the source of patients. Germline assignment: CDR1 SNHLY and CDR2 FYNNEI. V gave up 6 bases and J gave up 0 bases; unmatched junction bases: 3. CDR3 length: 14 amino acids. In this sample, this clonotype turned up many times.

The receptor was derived from a woman in her 40s with Graves disease. This material consisted of peripheral blood mononuclear cells (PBMCs), taken when the disease was refractory, from a patient treated with antithyroid drugs. The V call is TRBV2, the J call TRBJ1-1; 8 bases line up with TRBD1. The CDR3 bases are TGTGCCAGCAGGAGGGGACAGGTGAACACTGAAGCTTTCTTT. It codes for CASRRGQVNTEAFF.